This is a list of T cell receptor beta chains from one sample in a study of CD8 T cells in Susac syndrome. One entry per CDR3 protein, called by TCRdb with MiXCR from the immunoSEQ multiplex PCR reads. This sample has around 170,000 distinct CDR3 sequences, with around 90% found just once. The sequenced material came from CD4+ T cells from PBMCs. All receptors derive from a human donor in good health. Each CDR3 is given with its conserved first and last residue.

j_call v_call cdr3_aa
TRBJ2-1 TRBV5-1 CASSSDLAGGHNEQFF
TRBJ1-5 TRBV2 CASSDRGLQPQHF
TRBJ1-1 TRBV29-1 CSAVTAMNTEAFF
TRBJ2-7 TRBV7-2 CASSRRGSSYEQYF
TRBJ2-5 TRBV28 CASSQPGTGDQETQYF
TRBJ2-2 TRBV27 CASSLLAGSNTGELFF
TRBJ1-2 TRBV6-1 CASSEAAVRGWNPDGYTF
TRBJ2-1 TRBV7-2 CASNTPRGTGVIYNEQFF
TRBJ2-3 TRBV5-1 CASASGTGSTSTQYF
TRBJ2-7 TRBV6-5 CASRIGTSATYEQYF
TRBJ2-3 TRBV3-1 CASSQDLGRGDTDTQYF
TRBJ2-5 TRBV6-1 CASSPKPLAWDRKETQYF
TRBJ1-1 TRBV11-2 CASSLTEAPNTFF
TRBJ2-3 TRBV6-1 CASSETGGGFTQYF
TRBJ2-6 TRBV4-3 CASSQLQSSGANVLTF
TRBJ1-1 TRBV2 CASSEAGRGAFF
TRBJ1-3 TRBV4-3 CASSQVWDSSGNTIYF
TRBJ2-2 TRBV2 CASSEALLLYTGELFF
TRBJ1-1 TRBV19 CASSSIGSRQNTEAFF
TRBJ2-5 TRBV27 CASSLEGAIETQYF
TRBJ2-5 TRBV20-1 CSARGNQKETQYF
TRBJ2-5 TRBV2 CASREGDNPSETQYF
TRBJ1-5 TRBV10-1 CASSDGVNQPQHF
TRBJ2-3 TRBV7-9 CASSLALADTQYF
TRBJ2-1 TRBV5-1 CASSLEGLGNEQFF
TRBJ2-6 TRBV14 CASSPYSSSGANVLTF
TRBJ1-2 TRBV7-8 CASSTSTGDGYGYTF
TRBJ2-7 TRBV30 CAWSRRLGAGTYSYEQYF
TRBJ1-2 TRBV11-2 CASSSLTGDYGYTF
TRBJ1-3 TRBV12-3/TRBV12-4 CASSLFFGSGNTIYF
TRBJ2-7 TRBV29-1 CSVGGGGLEQYF